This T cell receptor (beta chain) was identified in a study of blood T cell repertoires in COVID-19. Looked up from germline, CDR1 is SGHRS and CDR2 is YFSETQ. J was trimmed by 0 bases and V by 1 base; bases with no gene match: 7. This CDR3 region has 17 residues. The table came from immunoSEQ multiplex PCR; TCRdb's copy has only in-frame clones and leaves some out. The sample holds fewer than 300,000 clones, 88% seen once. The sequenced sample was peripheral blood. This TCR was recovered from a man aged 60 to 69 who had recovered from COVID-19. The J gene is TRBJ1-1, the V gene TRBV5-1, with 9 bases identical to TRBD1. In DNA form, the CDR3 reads TGCGCCAGCAGCTTGCTAGGGACAGGGTTAATGAACACTGAAGCTTTCTTT. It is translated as CASSLLGTGLMNTEAFF. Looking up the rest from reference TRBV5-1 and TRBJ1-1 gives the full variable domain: KAGVTQTPRYLIKTRGQQVTLSCSPISGHRSVSWYQQTPGQGLQFLFEYFSETQRNKGNFPGRFSGRQFSNSRSEMNVSTLELGDSALYLCASSLLGTGLMNTEAFFGQGTRLTVV.